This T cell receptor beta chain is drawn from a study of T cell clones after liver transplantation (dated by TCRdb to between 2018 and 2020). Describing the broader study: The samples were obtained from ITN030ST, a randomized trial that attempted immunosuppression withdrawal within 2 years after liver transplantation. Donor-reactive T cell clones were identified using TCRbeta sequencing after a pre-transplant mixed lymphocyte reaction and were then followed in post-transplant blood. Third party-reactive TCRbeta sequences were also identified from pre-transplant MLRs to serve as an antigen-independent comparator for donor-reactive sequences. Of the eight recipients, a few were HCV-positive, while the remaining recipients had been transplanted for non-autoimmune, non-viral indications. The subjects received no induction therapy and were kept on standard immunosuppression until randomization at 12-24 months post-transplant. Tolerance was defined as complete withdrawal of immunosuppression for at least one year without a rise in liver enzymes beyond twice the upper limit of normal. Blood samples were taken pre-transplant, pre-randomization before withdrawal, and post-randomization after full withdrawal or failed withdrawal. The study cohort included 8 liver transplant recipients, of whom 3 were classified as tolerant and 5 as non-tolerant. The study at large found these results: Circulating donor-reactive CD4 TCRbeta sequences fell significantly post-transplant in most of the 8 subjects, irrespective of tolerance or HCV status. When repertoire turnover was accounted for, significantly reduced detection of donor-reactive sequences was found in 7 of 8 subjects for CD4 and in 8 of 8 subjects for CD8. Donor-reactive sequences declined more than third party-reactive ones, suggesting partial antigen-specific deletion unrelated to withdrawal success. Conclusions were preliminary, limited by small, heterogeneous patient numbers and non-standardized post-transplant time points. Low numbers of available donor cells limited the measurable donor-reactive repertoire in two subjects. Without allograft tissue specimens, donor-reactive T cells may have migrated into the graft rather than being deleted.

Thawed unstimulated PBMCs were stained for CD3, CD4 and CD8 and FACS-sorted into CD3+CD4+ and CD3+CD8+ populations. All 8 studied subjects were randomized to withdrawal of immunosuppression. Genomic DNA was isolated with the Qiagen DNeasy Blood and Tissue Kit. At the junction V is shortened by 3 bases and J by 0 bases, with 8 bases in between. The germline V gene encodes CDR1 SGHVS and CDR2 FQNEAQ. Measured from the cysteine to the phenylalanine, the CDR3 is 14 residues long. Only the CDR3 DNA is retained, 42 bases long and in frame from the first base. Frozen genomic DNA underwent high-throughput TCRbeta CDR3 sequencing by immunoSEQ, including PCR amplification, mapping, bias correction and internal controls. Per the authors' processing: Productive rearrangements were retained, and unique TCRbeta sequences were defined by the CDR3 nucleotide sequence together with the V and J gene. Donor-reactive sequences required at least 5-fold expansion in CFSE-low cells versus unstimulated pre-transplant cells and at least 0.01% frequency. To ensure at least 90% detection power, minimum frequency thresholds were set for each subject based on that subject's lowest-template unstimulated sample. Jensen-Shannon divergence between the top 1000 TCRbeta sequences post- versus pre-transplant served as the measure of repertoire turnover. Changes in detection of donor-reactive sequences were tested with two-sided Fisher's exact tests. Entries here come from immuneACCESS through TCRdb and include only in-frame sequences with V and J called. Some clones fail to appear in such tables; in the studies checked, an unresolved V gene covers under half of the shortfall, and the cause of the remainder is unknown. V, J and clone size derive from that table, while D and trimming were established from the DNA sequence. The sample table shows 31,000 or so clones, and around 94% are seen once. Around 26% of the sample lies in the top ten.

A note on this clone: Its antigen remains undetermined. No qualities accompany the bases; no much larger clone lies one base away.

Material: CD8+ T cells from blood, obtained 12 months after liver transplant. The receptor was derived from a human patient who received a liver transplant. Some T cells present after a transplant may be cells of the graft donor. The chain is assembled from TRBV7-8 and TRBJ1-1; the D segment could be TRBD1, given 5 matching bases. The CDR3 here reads CASSFGQMNTEAFF. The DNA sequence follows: TGTGCCAGCAGCTTCGGACAAATGAACACTGAAGCTTTCTTT.